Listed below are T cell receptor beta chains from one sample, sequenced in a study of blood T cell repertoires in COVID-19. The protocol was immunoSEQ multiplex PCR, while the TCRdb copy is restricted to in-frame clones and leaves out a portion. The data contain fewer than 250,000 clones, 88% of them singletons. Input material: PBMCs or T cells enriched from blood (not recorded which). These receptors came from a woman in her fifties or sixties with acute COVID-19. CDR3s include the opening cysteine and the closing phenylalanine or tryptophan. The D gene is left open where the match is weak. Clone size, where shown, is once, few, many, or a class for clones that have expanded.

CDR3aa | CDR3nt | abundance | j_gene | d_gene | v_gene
CSVDQKQTNQPQHF | TGCAGCGTTGATCAGAAACAGACCAATCAGCCCCAGCATTTT | NA | TRBJ1-5 | NA | TRBV29-1
CASSRTSRGRNGYTF | TGCGCCAGCAGTAGAACGAGCAGGGGGCGAAATGGCTACACCTTC | NA | TRBJ1-2 | TRBD1 | TRBV10-1
CASRSTGVMNGKLFF | TGTGCCAGCAGGTCGACAGGGGTAATGAATGGAAAACTGTTTTTT | NA | TRBJ1-4 | TRBD1 | TRBV27
CATHHGAGGTEAFF | TGCGCCACCCACCATGGGGCAGGGGGCACTGAAGCTTTCTTT | NA | TRBJ1-1 | TRBD1 | TRBV5-1
CASSFGHSGANVLTF | TGTGCCAGCAGTTTTGGCCACTCTGGGGCCAACGTCCTGACTTTC | few | TRBJ2-6 | NA | TRBV27
CASSSPGTGGDGYTF | TGTGCCAGCAGCTCCCCCGGGACAGGGGGCGATGGCTACACCTTC | NA | TRBJ1-2 | TRBD1 | TRBV7-9
CASSLGYGPGQQYF | TGTGCCAGCAGTTTAGGATACGGGCCAGGGCAGCAGTACTTC | NA | TRBJ2-7 | NA | TRBV27
CASSLTGQQNTEAFF | TGTGCCAGCAGCTTAACGGGACAGCAGAACACTGAAGCTTTCTTT | NA | TRBJ1-1 | TRBD1 | TRBV7-2
CASSIGTGGLSYEQYF | TGTGCCAGTAGTATAGGGACGGGAGGCCTGTCCTACGAGCAGTACTTC | NA | TRBJ2-7 | TRBD2 | TRBV19
CASSRAGTNEKLFF | TGTGCCAGTAGTAGGGCAGGGACTAATGAAAAACTGTTTTTT | medium-sized | TRBJ1-4 | NA | TRBV19
CASSELAGGYGYTF | TGTGCCAGCAGTGAACTGGCAGGGGGCTATGGCTACACCTTC | NA | TRBJ1-2 | TRBD1 | TRBV6-4
CASTPSGSSYNEQFF | TGCGCCAGCACCCCATCGGGGAGCTCCTACAATGAGCAGTTCTTC | NA | TRBJ2-1 | NA | TRBV4-1
CASSLGVFVGQQNTEAFF | TGTGCCAGCAGCTTAGGGGTTTTTGTAGGACAGCAGAACACTGAAGCTTTCTTT | NA | TRBJ1-1 | NA | TRBV7-9
CASSSGAHSYEQYF | TGTGCCAGCAGTTCTGGGGCCCACTCCTACGAGCAGTACTTC | few | TRBJ2-7 | NA | TRBV27
CATRNTGGGYGYTF | TGTGCCACCAGGAATACAGGGGGAGGGTATGGCTACACCTTC | NA | TRBJ1-2 | TRBD1 | TRBV6-5
CASSFAQSDRAQFF | TGTGCCAGCAGCTTTGCGCAGTCGGACAGGGCGCAGTTCTTC | NA | TRBJ2-1 | NA | TRBV12-1
CASSPTGAGDQPQHF | TGTGCCAGCAGCCCTACAGGGGCCGGGGATCAGCCCCAGCATTTT | NA | TRBJ1-5 | TRBD1 | TRBV7-9
CASTQTTGSTDTQYF | TGTGCCAGCACCCAAACGACAGGATCCACAGATACGCAGTATTTT | NA | TRBJ2-3 | NA | TRBV7-9
CASSDLAGVSYEQYF | TGTGCCAGCAGTGATCTAGCGGGAGTTTCTTACGAGCAGTACTTC | NA | TRBJ2-7 | TRBD2 | TRBV6-4
CASSVGANSNQPQHF | TGTGCCAGCAGCGTAGGCGCAAATAGCAATCAGCCCCAGCATTTT | NA | TRBJ1-5 | NA | TRBV9
CASSLTGYNEQFF | TGTGCCAGCAGTTTGACAGGTTACAATGAGCAGTTCTTC | NA | TRBJ2-1 | NA | TRBV12-3/TRBV12-4
CATSLQGPAYEQYF | TGTGCCACCAGTCTACAGGGGCCGGCCTACGAGCAGTACTTC | NA | TRBJ2-7 | TRBD1 | TRBV24-1
CASSLRPGQVGSPLHF | TGTGCCAGCAGTTTACGACCGGGACAGGTGGGGTCACCCCTCCACTTT | NA | TRBJ1-6 | TRBD1 | TRBV28
CASRGLAGTYEQYF | TGTGCCAGCAGGGGACTAGCGGGAACCTACGAGCAGTACTTC | NA | TRBJ2-7 | TRBD2 | TRBV28
CASSSGYRGGEGGYEQYF | TGTGCCAGCAGCAGCGGGTACAGGGGGGGCGAGGGTGGTTACGAGCAGTACTTC | NA | TRBJ2-7 | NA | TRBV11-2
CASSFARNTEAFF | TGTGCCAGCAGTTTCGCCAGGAACACTGAAGCTTTCTTT | NA | TRBJ1-1 | NA | TRBV27
CAWSPGVYTF | TGTGCCTGGAGTCCGGGGGTCTACACCTTC | NA | TRBJ1-2 | NA | TRBV30
CATSAESNQPQHF | TGTGCCACCAGTGCTGAGAGCAATCAGCCCCAGCATTTT | NA | TRBJ1-5 | NA | TRBV24-1
CASSIVGGTTEAFF | TGTGCCAGTAGTATAGTGGGCGGGACCACTGAAGCTTTCTTT | NA | TRBJ1-1 | NA | TRBV19
CASSLGILRGHRNTIYF | TGTGCCAGCAGTTTAGGGATTCTCAGGGGGCACAGAAACACCATATATTTT | NA | TRBJ1-3 | TRBD1 | TRBV28
CASSRTAFSGNTIYF | TGTGCCAGCAGCCGGACAGCCTTCTCTGGAAACACCATATATTTT | NA | TRBJ1-3 | NA | TRBV7-9
CASSRTSPFVYEQYF | TGTGCCAGCAGTCGGACTAGTCCCTTTGTCTACGAGCAGTACTTC | NA | TRBJ2-7 | TRBD2 | TRBV6-2/TRBV6-3
CASRGPGTGSWNQPQHF | TGTGCCAGCAGGGGCCCTGGGACAGGTTCGTGGAATCAGCCCCAGCATTTT | NA | TRBJ1-5 | TRBD1 | TRBV27
CAWSSWTGDSPLHF | TGTGCCTGGAGTTCCTGGACAGGGGATTCACCCCTCCACTTT | NA | TRBJ1-6 | TRBD1 | TRBV30
CASKNGGSSGELFF | TGTGCCAGCAAGAACGGGGGGAGCTCCGGGGAGCTGTTTTTT | NA | TRBJ2-2 | TRBD2 | TRBV6-5
CASSFGDREAYEQYF | TGCGCCAGCAGCTTTGGAGACAGAGAAGCCTACGAGCAGTACTTC | once | TRBJ2-7 | NA | TRBV5-1
CAWTRTSGRVYNEQFF | TGTGCCTGGACCAGGACTAGCGGGCGGGTCTACAATGAGCAGTTCTTC | NA | TRBJ2-1 | TRBD2 | TRBV30
CASSYSGGSGNQPQHF | TGTGCCAGCAGTTACTCGGGGGGAAGTGGCAATCAGCCCCAGCATTTT | once | TRBJ1-5 | NA | TRBV6-5
CASSLDSWETQYF | TGTGCCAGCAGCCTGGATAGCTGGGAGACCCAGTACTTC | NA | TRBJ2-5 | NA | TRBV7-3
CASSYSLAGYGEQYF | TGTGCCAGCAGTTACTCGCTAGCGGGATATGGGGAGCAGTACTTC | once | TRBJ2-7 | TRBD2 | TRBV6-2/TRBV6-3
CSVEGPRTSGRALDEQYF | TGCAGCGTTGAAGGTCCGAGGACGAGCGGGAGGGCCTTGGACGAGCAGTACTTC | NA | TRBJ2-7 | TRBD2 | TRBV29-1